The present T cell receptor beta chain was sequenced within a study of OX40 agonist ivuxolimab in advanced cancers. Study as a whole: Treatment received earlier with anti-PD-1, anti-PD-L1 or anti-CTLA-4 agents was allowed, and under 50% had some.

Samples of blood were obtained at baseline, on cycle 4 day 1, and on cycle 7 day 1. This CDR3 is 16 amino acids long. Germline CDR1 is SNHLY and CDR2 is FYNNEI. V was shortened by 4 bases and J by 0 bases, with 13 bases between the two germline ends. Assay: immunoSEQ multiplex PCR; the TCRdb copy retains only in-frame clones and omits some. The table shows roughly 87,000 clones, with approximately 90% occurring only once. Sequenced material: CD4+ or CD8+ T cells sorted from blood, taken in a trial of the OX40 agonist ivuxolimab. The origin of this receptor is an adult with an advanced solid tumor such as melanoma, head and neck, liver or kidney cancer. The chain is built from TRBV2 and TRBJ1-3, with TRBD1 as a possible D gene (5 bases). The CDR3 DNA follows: TGTGCCAGCAGTGCAGAAGGGGTGAACTCTGGAAACACCATATATTTT. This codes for CASSAEGVNSGNTIYF.